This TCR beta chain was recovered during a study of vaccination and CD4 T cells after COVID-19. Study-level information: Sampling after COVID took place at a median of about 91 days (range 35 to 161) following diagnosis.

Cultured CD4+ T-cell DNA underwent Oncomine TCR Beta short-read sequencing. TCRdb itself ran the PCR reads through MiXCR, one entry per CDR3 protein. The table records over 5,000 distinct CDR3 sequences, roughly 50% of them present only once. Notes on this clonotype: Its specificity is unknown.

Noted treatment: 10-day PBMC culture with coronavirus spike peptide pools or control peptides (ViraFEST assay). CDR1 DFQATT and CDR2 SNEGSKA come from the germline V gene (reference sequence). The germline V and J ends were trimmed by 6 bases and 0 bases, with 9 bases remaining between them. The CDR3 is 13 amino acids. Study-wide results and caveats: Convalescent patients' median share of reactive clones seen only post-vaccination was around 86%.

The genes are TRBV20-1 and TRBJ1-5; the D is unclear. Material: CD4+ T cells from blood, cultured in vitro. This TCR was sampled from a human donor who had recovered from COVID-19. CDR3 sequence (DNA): TGCAGTGCGTCGGCGGATAGCAATCAGCCCCAGCATTTT. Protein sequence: CSASADSNQPQHF.